A selection of T cell receptor beta chains follows, all from one sample in a study of CD4 T cells in relation to SARS-CoV-2 and coronaviruses. Here immunoSEQ multiplex PCR was the method, and the copy in TCRdb shows in-frame clones only, minus some. The top ten clones hold approximately 0.21% of a sample with approximately 70,000 clones, approximately 93% of them seen once. The source material was naive CD4+ T cells from PBMCs. These receptors came from a human donor in good health. CDR3s leave out the opening cysteine and the closing phenylalanine or tryptophan.

v_call cdr3_aa
TRBV30 AWSVGAVNNSPLH
TRBV9 ASSVVGEAPEY
TRBV7-2 ASSPARARYEQY
TRBV9 ASSVEGATGELF
TRBV28 ASSLLQGPHEQY
TRBV3-1/TRBV3-2 ASSERPSNQPQH
TRBV11-2 ASSLLAGGNEQF
TRBV10-2 ASSVSRTDHTEAF
TRBV30 AWAHSGETQY
TRBV7-9 ASSESGRKDEQF
TRBV30 AWSRVGGYTEAF
TRBV5-1 ASSSLAGGPGGETQY
TRBV30 AWSPTDRGGQPQH
TRBV27 ASSAYHNEQF
TRBV23-1 ASRSFRTVPYEQY
TRBV6-2/TRBV6-3 ASSSYGGQGEAF
TRBV30 AWSLTSGDLAKNIQY
TRBV28 ASSSVAWGSYNEQF
TRBV28 ASSSPGRGETQY
TRBV5-4 ASSPGVTDTQY
TRBV10-2 ASSVRSAEAF
TRBV28 ASSLTAGFFQPQH
TRBV29-1 SVQGNSGYT
TRBV5-1 ASSQGFTGGETQY
TRBV7-2 ASSRRGQPQH
TRBV18 ASSSAGQDTEAF
TRBV6-2/TRBV6-3 ASSLVDFNSKNIQY
TRBV4-3 ASSREGNEKLF
TRBV7-9 ASSSSFGISNEQF
TRBV10-1 ASQDRTSSYEQY
TRBV25-1 ASSQTGDGTEAF
TRBV5-1 ASSSRQGSSGANVLT
TRBV12-5 ASARSGTVPYEQY
TRBV7-2 ASSLADTGHFQETQY
TRBV25-1 ASRGGQNTEAF
TRBV3-1/TRBV3-2 ASSSPGSPGELF
TRBV15 ATSGGIGNTIY
TRBV5-1 ASSLGDPNQPQH
TRBV5-6 ASSLVPGKSYGYT
TRBV28 ASAKGPLGSGNTIY
TRBV3-1/TRBV3-2 ASSATSGGDTQY
TRBV27 ASRTGWPSYEQY
TRBV4-3 ASSFEWASGDPGTQY
TRBV12-3/TRBV12-4 ASSFRAAEAF
TRBV28 AIQGTIYEQY
TRBV10-3 AISESGQGPGELF
TRBV9 ASSVGDIYNSPLH
TRBV19 ASSIGGQIAYEQY
TRBV3-1/TRBV3-2 ASTQRGGQETQY
TRBV7-9 ASSLTENYGYT
TRBV7-2 ASSKDRSSNQPQH
TRBV24-1 ATSDFRLAGQHEQF
TRBV9 ASSWAGTTSTDTQY
TRBV5-6 ASSRTVNQPQH
TRBV6-5 ASIAGGRDEQF
TRBV28 ASSIRVEIGNTIY
TRBV18 ASSQDRGNEKLF